This note documents a single T cell receptor (beta chain) sequence. Profiled with immunoSEQ multiplex PCR; TCRdb holds only in-frame clones, not every one. The table records tens of thousands of clones, over 80% of them present only once. This sample is drawn from a study of T cell responses to AZD1222 COVID-19 vaccine. Trimming took 1 base from V and 3 from J, leaving 12 bases between them. The V gene's germline CDR1 is MGHRA and CDR2 YSYEKL. CDR3 length equals 15 residues. This sequence originates from an adult in good health. This specimen consisted of peripheral blood, obtained on day 0 of MenACWY control vaccination. The chain employs TRBV4-1 and TRBJ1-1, with D unresolved. CDR3 DNA: TGCGCCAGCAGCCAAGTAAGTGGGCTTGACACTGAAGCTTTCTTT. This translates into CASSQVSGLDTEAFF.